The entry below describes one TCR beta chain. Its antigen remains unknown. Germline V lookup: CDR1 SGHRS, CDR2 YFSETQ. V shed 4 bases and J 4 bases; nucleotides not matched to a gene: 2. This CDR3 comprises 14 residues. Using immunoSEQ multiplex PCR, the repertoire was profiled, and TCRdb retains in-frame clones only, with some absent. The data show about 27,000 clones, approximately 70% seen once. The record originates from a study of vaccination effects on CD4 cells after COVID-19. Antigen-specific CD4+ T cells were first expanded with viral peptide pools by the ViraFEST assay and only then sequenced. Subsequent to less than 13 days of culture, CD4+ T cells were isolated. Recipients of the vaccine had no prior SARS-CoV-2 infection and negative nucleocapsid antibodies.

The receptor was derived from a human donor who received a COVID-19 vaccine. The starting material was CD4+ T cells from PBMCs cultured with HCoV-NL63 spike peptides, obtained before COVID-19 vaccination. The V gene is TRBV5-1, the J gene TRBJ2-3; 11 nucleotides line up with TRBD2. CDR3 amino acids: CASSHSGGADTQYF. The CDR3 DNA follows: TGCGCCAGCAGCCATAGCGGGGGGGCAGATACGCAGTATTTT.